The 21 T cell receptor beta chains below were found in one sample sequenced in a study of regulatory T cells in long-lasting Graves disease. According to the study, TCR beta libraries were built with iRepertoire HTBI primers and CDR3-region Arm-PCR. TCRdb passed the multiplex PCR reads through MiXCR, listing each CDR3 protein once. This sample has roughly 510,000 distinct CDR3 sequences; about 16% occur once, and the top ten carry around 12%. Time point: newly diagnosed GD, antithyroid drugs for less than 3 months. PBMC-extracted RNA yielded the TCR library. Separately, the same data were catalogued under a study of T cells in Graves' hyperthyroidism and ophthalmopathy.

Source: peripheral blood mononuclear cells (PBMCs), taken at new diagnosis, from a patient treated with antithyroid drugs. The source is a man aged 18 to 30 with Graves disease.

This clonotype was counted only a few times. This chain uses TRBV14 with TRBJ2-7; a weak D match, TRBD2 (5 bases). The CDR3 is 14 amino acids. Trimming removed 4 bases from V and 2 bases from J, with 12 bases in between. The germline V gene encodes CDR1 SGHDN and CDR2 FVKESK. The DNA for the CDR3 is TGTGCCAGCAGCCCTGTAGCGCCCACCTACGAGCAGTACTTC. Translating gives CASSPVAPTYEQYF.

The table lists this clonotype with many counts. In DNA form, the CDR3 reads TGCAGTGCTAGAGATCCTCAGGGTGGCTCTGAAGCTTTCTTT. Its translation: CSARDPQGGSEAFF. The V and J genes are TRBV20-1 and TRBJ1-1; D may be TRBD1 (5 bases). Trimming removed 0 bases from V and 6 bases from J, with 14 bases in between. CDR1 is DFQATT and CDR2 is SNEGSKA in the germline V gene (reference sequence). The CDR3 is 14 amino acids.

V gene TRBV3-1 combines with J gene TRBJ2-5, with TRBD2 matching 8 bases. The J call is in doubt because the DNA end fits TRBJ2-7 better. The CDR3 runs to 15 residues. The germline gives CDR1 LGHDT, CDR2 YNNKEL (reference sequence). The CDR3 is CASSPPFGGASEQYF. CDR3 DNA: TGTGCCAGCAGCCCTCCTTTCGGGGGGGCCTCCGAGCAGTACTTC.

The chain's CDR3 is CASSPGTGQSNQPQHF. The CDR3 DNA sequence: TGTGCCAGCTCACCCGGGACAGGGCAAAGCAATCAGCCCCAGCATTTT. The chain recombines TRBV18 with TRBJ1-5; 9 positions match TRBD1. J was trimmed by 1 base and V by 3 bases; bases with no gene match: 4. This CDR3 region has 16 residues. Germline V gives CDR1 KGHSH, CDR2 LQKENI.

This clonotype was counted only a few times. The J gene is TRBJ1-4, the V gene TRBV5-1, with 10 bases matching TRBD1. V lost 4 bases and J lost 7; bases outside the gene matches: 7. Looked up from germline, CDR1 is SGHRS and CDR2 is YFSETQ. The CDR3 runs 15 residues. Here the CDR3 DNA reads TGCGCCAGCAGCGGACAGGGGGGAGACGGTGAAAAACTGTTTTTT. Protein: CASSGQGGDGEKLFF.

This clonotype was seen ten or more times. This rearrangement joins TRBV18 to TRBJ1-2; TRBD1 aligns across 7 bases. The trim removed 3 bases at V and 5 bases at J, leaving 6 bases unmatched. This CDR3 spans 14 amino acids. From germline, CDR1 is KGHSH and CDR2 LQKENI. CDR3 in DNA: TGTGCCAGCTCACCCCGGGACAGACTATATGGCTACACCTTC. Its protein is CASSPRDRLYGYTF.

Many counts were recorded for this clonotype. The chain is built from TRBV7-9 and TRBJ2-5; TRBD2 matches 9 bases. Germline CDR1 is SEHNR and CDR2 is FQNEAQ (reference sequence). CDR3 size: 14 residues. V was pared by 1 base and J by 3 bases, with 0 bases of the junction left unmatched. CDR3 region: CASSLGLAEETQYF. As DNA, the CDR3 is TGTGCCAGCAGCTTAGGACTAGCGGAAGAGACCCAGTACTTC. Together with reference TRBV7-9 and TRBJ2-5, the CDR3 gives the full variable domain: DTGVSQNPRHKITKRGQNVTFRCDPISEHNRLYWYRQTLGQGPEFLTYFQNEAQLEKSRLLSDRFSAERPKGSFSTLEIQRTEQGDSAMYLCASSLGLAEETQYFGPGTRLLVL.

The sample holds many counts of this clonotype. This chain's CDR3 is CASSLAGAYEQYF. DNA of the CDR3: TGTGCCAGCAGCTTAGCGGGTGCCTACGAGCAGTACTTC. This chain connects TRBV11-2 to TRBJ2-7; D remains ambiguous. The CDR3 covers 13 residues. The ends were cut back, 1 base at V and 2 bases at J, with 6 bases in the middle. Germline assignment: CDR1 SGHAT and CDR2 FQNNGV.

This chain uses TRBV28 with TRBJ1-3; D not resolved. Germline loops: CDR1 MDHEN, CDR2 SYDVKM. V lost 3 bases, J lost 5 bases, and 11 bases lay in between. The CDR3 contains 14 residues. The CDR3 nucleotides are TGTGCCAGCAGTTTGGTGTTCCCCAGAAACACCATATATTTT. Protein product: CASSLVFPRNTIYF.

As concerns this clonotype: In this CDR3 the conserved last residue, phenylalanine or tryptophan, is missing, so a read error is likely. Written as DNA, the CDR3 is TGTGCCAGCAGTTTTGGAGCGGGAGGGCCTTACAATGAGCAGTTCTCC. Its protein product is CASSFGAGGPYNEQFS. The chain uses TRBV28 and TRBJ2-1; 10 bases are shared with TRBD2. Trimming took 3 bases from V and 4 from J; bases not matched to a gene: 6. CDR1 is MDHEN, CDR2 SYDVKM, per germline. CDR3 length equals 16 residues.

The chain employs TRBV5-6 and TRBJ1-5; tentatively, D is TRBD1 (5 bases). Germline assignment: CDR1 SGHDT and CDR2 YYEEEE. CDR3 length: 15 residues. Deletions cut 4 bases from V and 7 bases from J, with 18 bases between. The CDR3 nucleotides are TGTGCCAGCAGCCGCTATGGGGGAGCTCACCAGCCCCAGCATTTT. Translation: CASSRYGGAHQPQHF.

This chain joins TRBV18 and TRBJ2-7; D is possibly TRBD1 (5 bases). Per germline, CDR1 KGHSH and CDR2 LQKENI. CDR3 size: 15 residues. Deletions cut 3 bases from V and 0 bases from J, with 12 bases between. The CDR3 region is CASSPSYTGSYEQYF. The CDR3 DNA sequence: TGTGCCAGCTCACCCTCTTACACAGGCTCCTACGAGCAGTACTTC.

The rearrangement joins TRBV4-1 to TRBJ2-7, with D uncertain. CDR1 is MGHRA and CDR2 is YSYEKL in the germline V gene. The CDR3 spans 15 residues. Trimming left V 3 bases short and J 2 bases short, with 14 bases between. The CDR3 loop reads CASSQSGTSAYEQYF. In nucleotides, the CDR3 is TGCGCCAGCAGCCAGTCCGGAACTTCGGCCTACGAGCAGTACTTC.

The V gene is TRBV7-3, the J gene TRBJ1-1, with D tentatively TRBD1 (6 bases). CDR3 length equals 19 residues. CDR1 and CDR2 (germline): SGHTA, FQGTGA. Trimming pared 6 bases from V and 0 bases from J, leaving 26 bases between. CDR3 in amino acids: CASSVLKGGLPIMNTEAFF. CDR3 coding DNA: TGTGCCAGCAGTGTCCTTAAGGGGGGGCTACCTATAATGAACACTGAAGCTTTCTTT.

The table lists this clonotype with a few counts. The chain links TRBV13 to TRBJ2-1; D is unclear. Germline CDR1 and CDR2: PRHDT and FYEKMQ (reference sequence). The CDR3 spans 12 residues. The V gene lost 5 bases and the J gene lost 7 bases, with 9 bases spanning the gap. Written as DNA, the CDR3 is TGTGCCAGCAGCGGCGGCATAAATGAGCAGTTCTTC. This gives the protein CASSGGINEQFF.

The J gene is TRBJ2-7, the V gene TRBV20-1; TRBD2 agrees at 12 bases. The J segment lost 6 bases and the V segment lost 0 bases, leaving 9 bases of the junction unmatched. This CDR3 is built from 16 residues. The germline gives CDR1 DFQATT, CDR2 SNEGSKA (reference sequence). The DNA of the CDR3 is TGCAGTGCTAGAGATAGACTAGCGGGAGAATTTTCCGAGCAGTACTTC. Translating it yields CSARDRLAGEFSEQYF.

The V and J genes are TRBV6-1 and TRBJ2-3, with a possible D match to TRBD2 (6 bases). Per germline, CDR1 MNHNS and CDR2 SASEGT. Trimming removed 5 bases at V and 0 bases at J, with 18 bases between. This CDR3 is built from 17 residues. CDR3: CASSTDIFSGSTDTQYF. In nucleotides, the CDR3 is TGTGCCAGCAGTACCGACATTTTTAGCGGTAGCACAGATACGCAGTATTTT.

This clonotype was seen a handful of times. This sequence joins TRBV5-5 and TRBJ1-1, with D unclear. This CDR3 contains 14 residues. Deletions cut 0 bases from V and 5 bases from J, with 11 bases between. Germline V gene lookup returns CDR1 SGHKS and CDR2 YYEKEE (reference sequence). CDR3 protein: CASSLGLGRTEAFF. In DNA, the CDR3 is TGTGCCAGCAGCTTGGGTCTGGGTCGAACTGAAGCTTTCTTT. The full variable domain, completed using reference TRBV5-5 and TRBJ1-1, is DAGVTQSPTHLIKTRGQQVTLRCSPISGHKSVSWYQQVLGQGPQFIFQYYEKEERGRGNFPDRFSARQFPNYSSELNVNALLLGDSALYLCASSLGLGRTEAFFGQGTRLTVV.

This clonotype was counted at least ten times. The chain combines TRBV12-5 with TRBJ2-5, with D possibly TRBD2 on 6 matching bases. This CDR3 region has 14 residues. Germline assignment: CDR1 LGHNT and CDR2 FRNRAP. Deletions cut 0 bases from V and 3 bases from J, with 8 bases between. The CDR3: CASGLVPGEETQYF. The CDR3 coding sequence is TGTGCTAGTGGTTTGGTACCGGGGGAAGAGACCCAGTACTTC.

This clonotype was recorded many times. The rearrangement links TRBV2 to TRBJ2-2; 9 nucleotides agree with TRBD2. CDR3 size: 15 residues. Germline CDR1 reads SNHLY; CDR2 reads FYNNEI. The J segment lost 7 bases and the V segment lost 4 bases, leaving 7 bases of the junction unmatched. The CDR3, as DNA: TGTGCCAGCAGTGCGCGGGAGGGCGGTTACGGGGAGCTGTTTTTT. Its translation: CASSAREGGYGELFF.

This clonotype came up many times. The chain employs TRBV7-3 and TRBJ2-1, with TRBD2 identical over 8 bases. There are 15 residues in the CDR3. The germline CDR1 and CDR2 sequences are SGHTA and FQGTGA. J lost 7 bases, V lost 2 bases, and 7 bases had no gene match. CDR3 region: CASSLRGTSWNEQFF. The CDR3 DNA is TGTGCCAGCAGCTTACGAGGGACTAGTTGGAATGAGCAGTTCTTC. The complete variable domain, with remaining parts taken from reference TRBV7-3 and TRBJ2-1, reads GAGVSQTPSNKVTEKGKYVELRCDPISGHTALYWYRQSLGQGPEFLIYFQGTGAADDSGLPNDRFFAVRPEGSVSTLKIQRTERGDSAVYLCASSLRGTSWNEQFFGPGTRLTVL.